This record concerns one T cell receptor beta chain sequence. The protocol was immunoSEQ multiplex PCR, while the TCRdb copy is restricted to in-frame clones and leaves out a portion. The sample holds around 67,000 clones; more than 75% are singletons and the top ten take 2% to 2.5%. This record comes from a study of OX40 agonist ivuxolimab in advanced cancers. Study information: In this cohort, patients received ivuxolimab, an agonistic anti-OX40 (CD134) antibody. Therapy given before enrollment (anti-PD-1, anti-PD-L1 or anti-CTLA-4) was allowed, and 35% to 45% had some. Ivuxolimab was delivered to patients intravenously every 2 weeks at doses spanning 0.01 to 10 mg/kg.

CDR3 length equals 14 residues. Germline V CDR1 and CDR2: LNHDA, SQIVND (reference sequence). Between the trimmed V and J ends, which lost 5 bases and 3 bases, there was a span of 11 bases. The clonotype comes from an adult with an advanced solid tumor such as melanoma, head and neck, liver or kidney cancer. The starting material was CD4+ or CD8+ T cells sorted from blood, obtained in a trial of the OX40 agonist ivuxolimab. The genes are TRBV19 and TRBJ2-1, with D possibly being TRBD1 or TRBD2 (6 bases each). CDR3 sequence: CASSSRGDYNEQFF. CDR3 nucleotides: TGTGCCAGTAGTTCAAGGGGGGACTACAATGAGCAGTTCTTC.